This TCR beta chain was documented in a study of shared clonotypes between healthy human individuals. TCRdb's table, derived via immunoSEQ multiplex PCR, lists solely in-frame clones and lacks some. The sample lists some 2.1 million clones, around 95% occurring once. This CDR3 is built from 15 residues. V was pared by 0 bases and J by 7 bases, with 3 bases of the junction left unmatched. The V gene's germline CDR1 is SGDLS and CDR2 YYNGEE. Naive-designated CD8 cells lacked CD45RO, were positively enriched for CCR7, and omitted terminally differentiated effector memory CD45RA+ cells. The sequenced sample was naive CD8+ T cells from PBMCs. This chain uses TRBV9 with TRBJ1-4; 10 nucleotides align to TRBD1. The origin of this receptor is a man aged 18 to 29 in good health. Some clones in this sample may be carry-over from other donors' samples. In DNA, the CDR3 is TGTGCCAGCAGCGTAGACGGGACAGGGGTTGAAAAACTGTTTTTT. This codes for CASSVDGTGVEKLFF.